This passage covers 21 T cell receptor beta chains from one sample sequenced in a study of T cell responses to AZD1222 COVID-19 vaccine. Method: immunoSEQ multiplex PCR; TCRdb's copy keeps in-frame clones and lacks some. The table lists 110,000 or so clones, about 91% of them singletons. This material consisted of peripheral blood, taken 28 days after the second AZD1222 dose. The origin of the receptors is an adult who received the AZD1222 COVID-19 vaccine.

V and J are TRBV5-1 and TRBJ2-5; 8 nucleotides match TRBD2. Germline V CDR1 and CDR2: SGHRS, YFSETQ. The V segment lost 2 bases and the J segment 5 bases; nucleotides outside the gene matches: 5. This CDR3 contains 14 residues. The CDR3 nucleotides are TGCGCCAGCAGCTTAGGACTAGCAGGCGAGACCCAGTACTTC. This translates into CASSLGLAGETQYF.

The CDR3 region is CASSLDWGLQGRETQYF. The CDR3 DNA reads TGTGCCAGCAGCTTAGATTGGGGACTACAGGGGAGAGAGACCCAGTACTTC. J is TRBJ2-5 and V is TRBV11-2; D possibly matches TRBD1 or TRBD2 (7 bases each). V lost 0 bases to trimming and J lost 4 bases, with 18 bases between them. This CDR3 comprises 17 residues. From germline, CDR1 is SGHAT and CDR2 FQNNGV.

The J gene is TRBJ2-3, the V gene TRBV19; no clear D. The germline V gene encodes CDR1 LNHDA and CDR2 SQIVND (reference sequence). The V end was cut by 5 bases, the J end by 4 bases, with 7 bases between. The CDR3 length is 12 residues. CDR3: CASSQQSDTQYF. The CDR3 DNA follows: TGTGCCAGTAGTCAACAGTCAGATACGCAGTATTTT. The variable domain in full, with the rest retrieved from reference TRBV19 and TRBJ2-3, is DGGITQSPKYLFRKEGQNVTLSCEQNLNHDAMYWYRQDPGQGLRLIYYSQIVNDFQKGDIAEGYSVSREKKESFPLTVTSAQKNPTAFYLCASSQQSDTQYFGPGTRLTVL.

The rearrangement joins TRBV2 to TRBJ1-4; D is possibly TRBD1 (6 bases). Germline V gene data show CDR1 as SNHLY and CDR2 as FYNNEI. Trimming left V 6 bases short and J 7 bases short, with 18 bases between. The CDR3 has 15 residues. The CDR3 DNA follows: TGTGCCAGCAGCGTACAGCCGGGAGGGGGTGAAAAACTGTTTTTT. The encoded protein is CASSVQPGGGEKLFF.

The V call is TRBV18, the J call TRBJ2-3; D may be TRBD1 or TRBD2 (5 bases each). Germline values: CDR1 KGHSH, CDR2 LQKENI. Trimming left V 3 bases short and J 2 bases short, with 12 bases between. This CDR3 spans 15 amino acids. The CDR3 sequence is CASSPGARYTDTQYF. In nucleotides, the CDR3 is TGTGCCAGCTCACCCGGGGCGCGGTACACAGATACGCAGTATTTT. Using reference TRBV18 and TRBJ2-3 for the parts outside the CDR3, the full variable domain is NAGVMQNPRHLVRRRGQEARLRCSPMKGHSHVYWYRQLPEEGLKFMVYLQKENIIDESGMPKERFSAEFPKEGPSILRIQQVVRGDSAAYFCASSPGARYTDTQYFGPGTRLTVL.

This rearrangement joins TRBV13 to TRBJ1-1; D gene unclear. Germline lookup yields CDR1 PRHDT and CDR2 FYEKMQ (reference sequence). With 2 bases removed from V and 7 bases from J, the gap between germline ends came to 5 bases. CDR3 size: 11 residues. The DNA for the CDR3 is TGTGCCAGCAGCTTACGCGGTGAAGCTTTCTTT. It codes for CASSLRGEAFF.

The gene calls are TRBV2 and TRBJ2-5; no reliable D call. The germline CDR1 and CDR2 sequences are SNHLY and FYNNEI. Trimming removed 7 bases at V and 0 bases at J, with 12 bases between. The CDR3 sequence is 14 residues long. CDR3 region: CASISEPYQETQYF. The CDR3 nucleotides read TGTGCCAGCATCAGCGAGCCGTACCAAGAGACCCAGTACTTC.

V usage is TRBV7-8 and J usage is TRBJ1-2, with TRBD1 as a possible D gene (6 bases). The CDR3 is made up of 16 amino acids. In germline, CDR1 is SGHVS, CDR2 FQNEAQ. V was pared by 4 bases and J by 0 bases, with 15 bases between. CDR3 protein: CASSSSQQGTNYGYTF. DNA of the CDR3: TGTGCCAGCAGCTCAAGTCAACAGGGTACTAACTATGGCTACACCTTC. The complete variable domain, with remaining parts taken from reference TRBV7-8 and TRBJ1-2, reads GAGVSQSPRYKVAKRGQDVALRCDPISGHVSLFWYQQALGQGPEFLTYFQNEAQLDKSGLPSDRFFAERPEGSVSTLKIQRTQQEDSAVYLCASSSSQQGTNYGYTFGSGTRLTVV.

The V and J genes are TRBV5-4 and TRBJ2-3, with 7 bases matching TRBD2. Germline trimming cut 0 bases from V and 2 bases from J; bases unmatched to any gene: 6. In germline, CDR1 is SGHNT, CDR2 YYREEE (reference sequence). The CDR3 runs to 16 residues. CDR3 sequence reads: CASSLVGRENTDTQYF. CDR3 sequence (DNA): TGTGCCAGCAGCTTGGTAGGGCGGGAGAACACAGATACGCAGTATTTT.

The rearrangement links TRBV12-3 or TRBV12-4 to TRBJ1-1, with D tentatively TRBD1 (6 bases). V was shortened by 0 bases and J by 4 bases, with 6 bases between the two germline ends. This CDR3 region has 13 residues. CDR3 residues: CASSLAGGTEAFF. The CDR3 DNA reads TGTGCCAGCAGTTTAGCAGGGGGCACTGAAGCTTTCTTT.

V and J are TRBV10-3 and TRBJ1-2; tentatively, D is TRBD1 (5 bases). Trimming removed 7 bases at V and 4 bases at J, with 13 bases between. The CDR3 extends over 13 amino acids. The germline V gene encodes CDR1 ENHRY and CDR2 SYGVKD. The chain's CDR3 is CAIISSGLYGYTF. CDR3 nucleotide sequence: TGTGCCATCATATCTTCGGGACTCTATGGCTACACCTTC.

The CDR3 nucleotides are TGTGCCAGCAGCTTAAGGGTCGGGACAGCCCAGGGAGGGATCTATGGCTACACCTTC. Translating it yields CASSLRVGTAQGGIYGYTF. The J gene is TRBJ1-2, the V gene TRBV7-2; 7 positions match TRBD1. Unmatched junction bases numbered 19, after V lost 2 bases and J lost 4 bases. The CDR3 sequence is 19 residues long. Germline V gives CDR1 SGHTA, CDR2 FQGNSA.

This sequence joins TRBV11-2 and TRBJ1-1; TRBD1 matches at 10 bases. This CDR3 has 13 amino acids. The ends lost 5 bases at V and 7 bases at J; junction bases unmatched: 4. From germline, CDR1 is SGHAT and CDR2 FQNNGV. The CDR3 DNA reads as TGTGCCAGCAGCCCCGACAGGGGGCTTGAAGCTTTCTTT. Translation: CASSPDRGLEAFF.

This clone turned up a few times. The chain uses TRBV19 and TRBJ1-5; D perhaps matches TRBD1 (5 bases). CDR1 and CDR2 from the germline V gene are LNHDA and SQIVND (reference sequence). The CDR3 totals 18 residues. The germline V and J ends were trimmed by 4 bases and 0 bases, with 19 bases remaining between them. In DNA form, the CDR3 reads TGTGCCAGTAGTAGGCGGCAGGGACGAGCGTATAGCAATCAGCCCCAGCATTTT. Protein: CASSRRQGRAYSNQPQHF.

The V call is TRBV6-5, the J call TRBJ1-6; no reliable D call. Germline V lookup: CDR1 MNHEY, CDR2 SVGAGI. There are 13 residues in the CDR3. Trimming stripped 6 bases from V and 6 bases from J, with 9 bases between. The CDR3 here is CASSASLNSPLHF. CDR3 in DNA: TGTGCCAGCAGCGCGTCCCTTAATTCACCCCTCCACTTT.

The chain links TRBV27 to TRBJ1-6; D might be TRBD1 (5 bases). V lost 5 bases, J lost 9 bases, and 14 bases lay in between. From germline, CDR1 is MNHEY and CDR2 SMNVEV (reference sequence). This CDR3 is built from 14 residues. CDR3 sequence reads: CASSPRDVFSPLHF. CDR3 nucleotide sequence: TGTGCCAGCAGTCCAAGGGACGTATTTTCACCCCTCCACTTT.

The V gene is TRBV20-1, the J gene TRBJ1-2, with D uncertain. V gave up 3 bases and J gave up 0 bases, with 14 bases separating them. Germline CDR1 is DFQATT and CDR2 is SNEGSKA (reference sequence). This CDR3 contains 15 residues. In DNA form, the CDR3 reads TGCAGTGCTAGTGGTGCACACGGGTCTAACTATGGCTACACCTTC. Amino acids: CSASGAHGSNYGYTF.

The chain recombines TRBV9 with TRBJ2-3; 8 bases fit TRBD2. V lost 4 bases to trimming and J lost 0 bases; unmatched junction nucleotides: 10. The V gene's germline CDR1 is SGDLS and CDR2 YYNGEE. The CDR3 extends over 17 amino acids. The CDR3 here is CASSPRTAGVSTDTQYF. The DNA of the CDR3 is TGTGCCAGCAGCCCCCGGACAGCGGGGGTTAGCACAGATACGCAGTATTTT.

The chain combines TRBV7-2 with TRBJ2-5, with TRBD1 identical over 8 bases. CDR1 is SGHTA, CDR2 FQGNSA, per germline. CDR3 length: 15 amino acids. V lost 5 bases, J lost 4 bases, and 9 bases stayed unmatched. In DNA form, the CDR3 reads TGTGCCAGCAGCGCTAGACAGGGGCGGCGAGAGACCCAGTACTTC. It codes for CASSARQGRRETQYF. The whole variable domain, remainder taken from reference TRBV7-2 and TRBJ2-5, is GAGVSQSPSNKVTEKGKDVELRCDPISGHTALYWYRQSLGQGLEFLIYFQGNSAPDKSGLPSDRFSAERTGGSVSTLTIQRTQQEDSAVYLCASSARQGRRETQYFGPGTRLLVL.

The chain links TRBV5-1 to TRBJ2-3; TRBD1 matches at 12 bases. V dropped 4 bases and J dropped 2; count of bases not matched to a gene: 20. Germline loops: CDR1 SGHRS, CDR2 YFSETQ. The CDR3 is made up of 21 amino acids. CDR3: CASSGGQGARDGSLLTDTQYF. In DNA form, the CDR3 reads TGCGCCAGCAGCGGGGGACAGGGGGCTCGGGACGGGAGTCTACTCACAGATACGCAGTATTTT.

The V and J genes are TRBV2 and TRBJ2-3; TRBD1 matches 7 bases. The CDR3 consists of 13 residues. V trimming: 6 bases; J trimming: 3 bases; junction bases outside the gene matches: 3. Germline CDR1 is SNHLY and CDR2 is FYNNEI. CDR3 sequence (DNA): TGTGCCAGCAGAGGGGACAGAACAGATACGCAGTATTTT. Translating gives CASRGDRTDTQYF.